This T cell receptor beta chain was obtained from a study of blood T cell repertoires in COVID-19. CDR1 and CDR2 from the germline V gene are MNHEY and SMNVEV (reference sequence). V gave up 6 bases and J gave up 0 bases, with 11 bases separating them. CDR3 length: 14 amino acids. Assay used: immunoSEQ multiplex PCR; TCRdb lists only in-frame clones, some missing. The repertoire consists of a few hundred thousand clones, with 88% occurring once and the leading ten covering 3%. The specimen was PBMCs or T cells enriched from blood (not recorded which). The V and J genes are TRBV27 and TRBJ1-2, with D possibly matching TRBD1 (6 bases). This sequence originates from a woman in her fifties or sixties who had recovered from COVID-19. CDR3 region: CASSPRGPNYGYTF. CDR3 DNA sequence: TGTGCCAGCAGCCCCAGGGGCCCTAACTATGGCTACACCTTC.